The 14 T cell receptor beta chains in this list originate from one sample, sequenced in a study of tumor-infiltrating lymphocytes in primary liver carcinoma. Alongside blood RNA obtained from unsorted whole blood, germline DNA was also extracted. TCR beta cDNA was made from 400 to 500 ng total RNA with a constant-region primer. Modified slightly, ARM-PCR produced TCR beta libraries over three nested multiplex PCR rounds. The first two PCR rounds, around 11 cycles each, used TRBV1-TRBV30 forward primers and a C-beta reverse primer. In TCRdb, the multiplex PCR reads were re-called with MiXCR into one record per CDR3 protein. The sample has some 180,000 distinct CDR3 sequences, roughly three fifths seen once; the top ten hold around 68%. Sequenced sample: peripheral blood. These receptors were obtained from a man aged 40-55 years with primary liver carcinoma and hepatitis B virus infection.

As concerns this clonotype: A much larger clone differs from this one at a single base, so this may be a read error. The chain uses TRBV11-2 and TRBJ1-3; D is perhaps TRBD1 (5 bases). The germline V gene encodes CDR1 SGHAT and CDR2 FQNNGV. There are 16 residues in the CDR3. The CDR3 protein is CASSPTGPSSRNTIYF. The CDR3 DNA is TGTGCCAGCAGTCCCACAGGCCCCAGCTCTAGAAACACCATATATTTT.

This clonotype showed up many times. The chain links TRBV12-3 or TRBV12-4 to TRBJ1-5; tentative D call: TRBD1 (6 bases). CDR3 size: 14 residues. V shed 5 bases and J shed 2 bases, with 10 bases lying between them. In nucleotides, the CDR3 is TGTGCCAGCAGTCAGACAGGTCGCAATCAGCCCCAGCATTTT. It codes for CASSQTGRNQPQHF.

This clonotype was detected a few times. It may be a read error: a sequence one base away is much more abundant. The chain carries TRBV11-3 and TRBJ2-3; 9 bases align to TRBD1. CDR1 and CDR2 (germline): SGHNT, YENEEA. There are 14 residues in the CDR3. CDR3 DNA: TGTGCCAGCAGCCCGGGACAGGGCACAGATATGCAGTATTTT. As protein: CASSPGQGTDMQYF.

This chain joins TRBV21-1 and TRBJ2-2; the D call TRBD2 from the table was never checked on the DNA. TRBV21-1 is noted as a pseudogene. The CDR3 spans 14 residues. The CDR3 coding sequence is TGTGCCAGCCCCACTCTGGGAGCTACCGGGGAGCTGCTTTTT. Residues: CASPTLGATGELLF.

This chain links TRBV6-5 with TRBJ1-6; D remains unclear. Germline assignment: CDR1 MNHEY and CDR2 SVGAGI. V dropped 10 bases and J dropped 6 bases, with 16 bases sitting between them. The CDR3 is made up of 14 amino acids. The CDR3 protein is CATSIREPNSPLHF. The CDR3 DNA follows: TGTGCCACCTCGATTAGGGAACCTAATTCACCCCTCCACTTT.

DNA for the CDR3: TGCGCCAGCAGTCATGGGAGAACAGATACGCAGTATTTT. Amino acids: CASSHGRTDTQYF. V and J are TRBV4-1 and TRBJ2-3; TRBD2 might be the D (5 bases). Germline CDR1 reads MGHRA; CDR2 reads YSYEKL. The V end lost 6 bases, the J end lost 3 bases, and 10 bases lay between the germline ends. The CDR3 loop spans 13 amino acids.

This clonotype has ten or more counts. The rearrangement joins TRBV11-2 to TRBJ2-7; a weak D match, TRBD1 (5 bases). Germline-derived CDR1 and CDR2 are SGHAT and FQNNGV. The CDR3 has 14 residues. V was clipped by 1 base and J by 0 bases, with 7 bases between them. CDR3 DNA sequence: TGTGCCAGCAGCTTAGCGACAGACTCCTACGAGCAGTACTTC. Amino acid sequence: CASSLATDSYEQYF.

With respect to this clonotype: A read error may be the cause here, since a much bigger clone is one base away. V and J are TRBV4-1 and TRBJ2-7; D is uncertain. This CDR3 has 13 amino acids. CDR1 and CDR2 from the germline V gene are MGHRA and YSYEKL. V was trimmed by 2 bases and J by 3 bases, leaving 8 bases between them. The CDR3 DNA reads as TGCGCCAGCAGCCAATATCTGCACTACGAGCAGTACTTC. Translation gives CASSQYLHYEQYF.

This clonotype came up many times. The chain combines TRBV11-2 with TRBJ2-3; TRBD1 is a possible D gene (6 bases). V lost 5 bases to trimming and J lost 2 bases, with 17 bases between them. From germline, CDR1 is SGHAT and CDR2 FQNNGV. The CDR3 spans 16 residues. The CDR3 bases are TGTGCCAGCAGCCGCTCGACGGGACAATACACAGATACGCAGTATTTT. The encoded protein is CASSRSTGQYTDTQYF.

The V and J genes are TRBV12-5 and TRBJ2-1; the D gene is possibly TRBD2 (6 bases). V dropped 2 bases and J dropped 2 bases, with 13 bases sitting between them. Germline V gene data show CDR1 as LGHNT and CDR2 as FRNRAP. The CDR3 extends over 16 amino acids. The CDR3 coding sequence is TGTGCTAGTGGTTTGACAATAGCGGAAACCTACAATGAGCAGTTCTTC. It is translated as CASGLTIAETYNEQFF.

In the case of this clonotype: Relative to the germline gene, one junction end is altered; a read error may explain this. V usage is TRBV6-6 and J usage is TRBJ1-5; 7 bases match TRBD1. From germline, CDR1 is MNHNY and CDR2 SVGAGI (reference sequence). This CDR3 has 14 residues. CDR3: CASSGDSSDQPQHF. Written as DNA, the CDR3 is TGTGCCAGCAGTGGGGACAGTAGCGATCAGCCCCAGCATTTT.

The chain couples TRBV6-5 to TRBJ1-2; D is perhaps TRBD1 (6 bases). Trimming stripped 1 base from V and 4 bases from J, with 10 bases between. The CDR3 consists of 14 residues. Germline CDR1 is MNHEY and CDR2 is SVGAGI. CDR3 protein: CASSYLTGTYGYTF. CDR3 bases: TGTGCCAGCAGTTACTTAACAGGGACCTATGGCTACACCTTC.

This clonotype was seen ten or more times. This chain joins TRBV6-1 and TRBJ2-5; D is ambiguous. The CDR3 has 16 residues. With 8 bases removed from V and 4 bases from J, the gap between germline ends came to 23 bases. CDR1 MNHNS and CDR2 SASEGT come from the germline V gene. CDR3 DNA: TGTGCCAGCGGAACAACACCCAATGAATTTCGAGAGACCCAGTACTTC. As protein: CASGTTPNEFRETQYF.

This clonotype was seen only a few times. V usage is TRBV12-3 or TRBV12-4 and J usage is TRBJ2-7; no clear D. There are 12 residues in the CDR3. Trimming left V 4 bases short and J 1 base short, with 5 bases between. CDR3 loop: CASSSVSYEQYF. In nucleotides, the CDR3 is TGTGCCAGCAGTTCTGTGTCCTACGAGCAGTACTTC.